The 32 T cell receptor beta chains listed next were all sequenced from one sample in a study of response to subunit inactivated influenza vaccine. TCRdb re-derived calls from the RT-PCR reads in MiXCR, one entry per CDR3 protein. The table includes hundreds of thousands of distinct CDR3 sequences, 6% to 9% detected once. Sequenced here: PBMCs from blood, sampled less than 30 months after vaccination. The receptors here all came from a man aged 50-75 years who received an inactivated influenza vaccine.

The rearrangement links TRBV9 to TRBJ1-1, with D perhaps matching TRBD1 (6 bases). The germline V gene has CDR1 SGDLS and CDR2 YYNGEE. This CDR3 region has 17 residues. V was pared by 0 bases and J by 5 bases, with 20 bases between. The CDR3 here is CASSVEAGAGAKTEAFF. CDR3 coding DNA: TGTGCCAGCAGCGTAGAGGCAGGGGCAGGGGCTAAGACTGAAGCTTTCTTT. The complete variable domain, with remaining parts taken from reference TRBV9 and TRBJ1-1, reads DSGVTQTPKHLITATGQRVTLRCSPRSGDLSVYWYQQSLDQGLQFLIQYYNGEERAKGNILERFSAQQFPDLHSELNLSSLELGDSALYFCASSVEAGAGAKTEAFFGQGTRLTVV.

This clonotype was recorded a few times. The V gene is TRBV28, the J gene TRBJ2-7; 13 nucleotides line up with TRBD2. J lost 0 bases, V lost 6 bases, and 5 bases had no gene match. The CDR3 has 16 amino acids. Germline V CDR1 and CDR2: MDHEN, SYDVKM. CDR3 in amino acids: CASRPGLAGASYEQYF. The CDR3 nucleotides are TGTGCCAGCAGACCCGGACTAGCGGGGGCCTCCTACGAGCAGTACTTC.

In its sample, this clonotype was seen many times. DNA for the CDR3: TGTGCCAGCAGGTACCGGGAAAAAGCTTTCTTT. Translated, it gives CASRYREKAFF. This chain joins TRBV12-3 or TRBV12-4 and TRBJ1-1; D gene uncertain. This CDR3 spans 11 amino acids. Trimming left V 6 bases short and J 9 bases short, with 11 bases between.

The chain is built from TRBV10-3 and TRBJ2-5; 9 positions agree with TRBD1. This CDR3 has 15 residues. Losses at the gene ends were 5 bases for V and 4 bases for J; bases not matched to a gene: 8. Germline V CDR1 and CDR2: ENHRY, SYGVKD. The CDR3, as DNA: TGTGCCATCAGTACGGGACAGGGCGTCGTAGAGACCCAGTACTTC. It encodes CAISTGQGVVETQYF.

This clonotype occurred a few times. The V call is TRBV28, the J call TRBJ2-3, with 8 positions matching TRBD2. The V gene end was trimmed by 2 bases and the J gene end by 2 bases; junction bases not matched to a gene: 6. Germline loops: CDR1 MDHEN, CDR2 SYDVKM. CDR3 length equals 16 residues. CDR3 nucleotides: TGTGCCAGCAGTTTACCTGGCGGGAGGTACACAGATACGCAGTATTTT. Encoded protein: CASSLPGGRYTDTQYF.

This clonotype occurred a few times. The chain links TRBV7-2 to TRBJ2-7; 8 nucleotides line up with TRBD1. The CDR3 runs 15 residues. CDR1 and CDR2 (germline): SGHTA, FQGNSA. V lost 3 bases to trimming and J lost 2 bases; unmatched junction nucleotides: 6. In nucleotides, the CDR3 is TGTGCCAGCAGCTTTTGGGACAGGAGGACCTACGAGCAGTACTTC. Its protein product is CASSFWDRRTYEQYF.

About this clonotype: In this CDR3 the conserved last residue, phenylalanine or tryptophan, is missing, so a read error is likely. The chain uses TRBV20-1 and TRBJ2-5; D tentatively reads TRBD1 or TRBD2 (5 bases each). This CDR3 region has 14 residues. CDR1 is DFQATT and CDR2 is SNEGSKA in the germline V gene (reference sequence). Deletions cut 1 base from V and 1 base from J, with 10 bases between. CDR3: CSARGSGTQETQYS. The CDR3 coding sequence is TGCAGTGCTAGAGGGTCCGGGACCCAAGAGACCCAGTACTCC.

The genes are TRBV5-1 and TRBJ2-5; D remains ambiguous. This CDR3 is 14 amino acids long. Per germline, CDR1 SGHRS and CDR2 YFSETQ. With 0 bases removed from V and 5 bases from J, the gap between germline ends came to 11 bases. The CDR3 reads CASSLGSSGETQYF. CDR3 bases: TGCGCCAGCAGCTTGGGGTCTAGTGGCGAGACCCAGTACTTC.

Many counts were recorded for this clonotype. CDR3 in amino acids: CASSLLRNTGELFF. The CDR3 region has the DNA TGTGCCAGCAGCTTACTCAGGAACACCGGGGAGCTGTTTTTT. The J gene is TRBJ2-2, the V gene TRBV7-8; D not resolved. The V and J ends lost 2 bases and 1 base respectively, with 5 bases between them. The germline CDR1 and CDR2 sequences are SGHVS and FQNEAQ. The CDR3 is 14 residues long.

This clonotype occurred many times. The chain combines TRBV21-1 with TRBJ2-2; TRBD1 is the table's D call, not checked against the DNA. TRBV21-1 represents a pseudogene. This CDR3 is 15 amino acids long. CDR3 residues: CASIHGAANTGELFF. In nucleotides, the CDR3 is TGTGCCAGTATTCACGGGGCAGCTAACACCGGGGAGCTGTTTTTT.

This chain uses TRBV20-1 with TRBJ2-4; D not certain. The CDR3 spans 14 residues. Per the germline V gene, CDR1 is DFQATT and CDR2 is SNEGSKA (reference sequence). The V end lost 3 bases, the J end lost 0 bases, and 9 bases lay between the germline ends. This CDR3 is CSASVLLAKNIQYF. CDR3 nucleotides: TGCAGTGCTAGTGTATTACTAGCCAAAAACATTCAGTACTTC.

This clonotype was detected a few times. The V gene is TRBV6-5, the J gene TRBJ2-7; D may be TRBD2 (5 bases). The CDR3 spans 15 residues. Deletions cut 4 bases from V and 3 bases from J, with 16 bases between. The germline V gene has CDR1 MNHEY and CDR2 SVGAGI. This chain's CDR3 is CASSSSGANHYEQYF. DNA of the CDR3: TGTGCCAGCAGTTCGAGCGGCGCGAATCACTACGAGCAGTACTTC.

This clonotype was found a few times. V is TRBV2 and J is TRBJ2-1, with 9 bases lining up with TRBD2. The CDR3 length is 14 residues. Germline lookup yields CDR1 SNHLY and CDR2 FYNNEI. Losses at the gene ends were 6 bases for V and 5 bases for J; bases not matched to a gene: 5. The CDR3 coding sequence is TGTGCCAGCAGATCTAGCGGGGCGCACAATGAGCAGTTCTTC. Its protein product is CASRSSGAHNEQFF.

This chain joins TRBV13 and TRBJ2-7; 11 nucleotides agree with TRBD2. This CDR3 spans 15 amino acids. Trimming took 5 bases from V and 2 from J; bases not matched to a gene: 5. The germline V gene encodes CDR1 PRHDT and CDR2 FYEKMQ (reference sequence). The CDR3 bases are TGTGCCAGCAGCCCGATACTAGCGGGAGCCTACGAGCAGTACTTC. Translation: CASSPILAGAYEQYF.

This clonotype turned up a few times. This sequence joins TRBV7-2 and TRBJ2-3, with 9 nucleotides matching TRBD2. The CDR3 consists of 15 residues. Germline V lookup: CDR1 SGHTA, CDR2 FQGNSA. Trimming at V came to 1 base and at J to 7 bases, leaving 6 bases not matched to a gene. The CDR3 DNA sequence: TGTGCCAGCAGCTTAGATGCGGGAGGGTTAAATACGCAGTATTTT. It translates to CASSLDAGGLNTQYF.

This clonotype was seen repeatedly, ten times or more. The genes are TRBV5-6 and TRBJ2-7; TRBD1 is a possible D gene (6 bases). This CDR3 spans 16 amino acids. The germline V and J ends were trimmed by 4 bases and 0 bases, with 17 bases remaining between them. Looked up from germline, CDR1 is SGHDT and CDR2 is YYEEEE. The CDR3 bases are TGTGCCAGCAGCAGCCGACAGGCTGACAACTCCTACGAGCAGTACTTC. Its translation: CASSSRQADNSYEQYF.

This clonotype was recorded many times. The chain recombines TRBV4-1 with TRBJ2-5, with 10 bases aligning to TRBD2. Germline assignment: CDR1 MGHRA and CDR2 YSYEKL. This CDR3 is 15 amino acids long. J lost 3 bases, V lost 3 bases, and 4 bases had no gene match. In nucleotides, the CDR3 is TGCGCCAGCAGCCAGACCGGGACTAGCGAAGAGACCCAGTACTTC. This sequence encodes CASSQTGTSEETQYF.

This clonotype was picked up a small number of times. The chain combines TRBV5-5 with TRBJ1-2, with TRBD1 matching 7 bases. J was trimmed by 8 bases and V by 3 bases; bases with no gene match: 13. The CDR3 extends over 15 amino acids. Germline CDR1 SGHKS, CDR2 YYEKEE (reference sequence). CDR3 coding DNA: TGTGCCAGCAGCTCCCCCGGACAGGAATTTTGGGGCTACACCTTC. Translated: CASSSPGQEFWGYTF.

At least ten counts were recorded for this clonotype. The chain is built from TRBV7-8 and TRBJ2-7; possibly TRBD2 for D (5 bases). Germline V gives CDR1 SGHVS, CDR2 FQNEAQ. Trimming took 3 bases from V and 1 from J, leaving 13 bases between them. The CDR3 runs to 15 residues. CDR3 DNA: TGTGCCAGCAGCTTCGGCCTAGCAGAGTCCTACGAGCAGTACTTC. Translating it yields CASSFGLAESYEQYF.

About this clonotype itself: This may stem from a read error, because a much larger clone lies one nucleotide away. This likely comes from a read error, as the CDR3 has no conserved phenylalanine or tryptophan at its end. V gene TRBV28 combines with J gene TRBJ2-1; TRBD2 matches 8 bases. Germline loops: CDR1 MDHEN, CDR2 SYDVKM. With V trimmed by 6 bases and J by 6 bases, 13 bases remained unmatched. The CDR3 contains 16 residues. CDR3 loop: CASSLEGLARGNEQFY. The CDR3 nucleotides are TGTGCCAGCAGCCTAGAAGGACTAGCTCGGGGCAATGAGCAGTTCTAC.

This sequence joins TRBV6-6 and TRBJ2-7; no firm D call. Trimming took off 2 bases at V and 2 bases at J, with 4 bases between the two ends. The CDR3 is 12 amino acids. Germline values: CDR1 MNHNY, CDR2 SVGAGI (reference sequence). CDR3 sequence (DNA): TGTGCCAGCAGTTACGCGGCCTACGAGCAGTACTTC. Translating it yields CASSYAAYEQYF.

This clonotype was seen repeatedly, ten times or more. The genes are TRBV20-1 and TRBJ2-1; D not resolved. The CDR3 has 14 residues. Germline CDR1 reads DFQATT; CDR2 reads SNEGSKA (reference sequence). V dropped 6 bases and J dropped 0 bases, with 12 bases sitting between them. The CDR3 nucleotides read TGCAGTGCACGACTCTTCAGCTCCTACAATGAGCAGTTCTTC. Protein product: CSARLFSSYNEQFF.

This clonotype was observed a few times. The chain recombines TRBV7-9 with TRBJ1-1; D is uncertain. Germline CDR1 and CDR2: SEHNR and FQNEAQ (reference sequence). The CDR3 length is 12 residues. V lost 3 bases to trimming and J lost 7 bases, with 9 bases between them. The CDR3 sequence is CASSFRRFEAFF. The CDR3 DNA is TGTGCCAGCAGCTTTCGGCGGTTTGAAGCTTTCTTT.

This clonotype was observed a few times. The CDR3 reads CASSLGVTSYEQYF. The CDR3 bases are TGTGCCAGCAGCTTAGGTGTCACCTCCTACGAGCAGTACTTC. This sequence joins TRBV7-2 and TRBJ2-7; D gene unclear. Germline assignment: CDR1 SGHTA and CDR2 FQGNSA. The length of the CDR3 is 14 residues. Trimming pared 1 base from V and 0 bases from J, leaving 7 bases between.

The chain is built from TRBV6-1 and TRBJ2-7; TRBD2 matches at 7 bases. CDR3 length: 15 residues. The V gene's germline CDR1 is MNHNS and CDR2 SASEGT. V shed 5 bases, J shed 9 bases, and the junction held 16 bases outside the gene matches. The CDR3 is CASSTTPAGAPRQYF. As DNA, the CDR3 is TGTGCCAGCAGTACCACACCCGCGGGAGCACCTCGGCAGTACTTC.

Ten or more counts support this clonotype. This chain joins TRBV20-1 and TRBJ2-7; D may be TRBD1 (6 bases). Germline lookup yields CDR1 DFQATT and CDR2 SNEGSKA (reference sequence). The CDR3 is 11 residues long. Trimming removed 8 bases at V and 2 bases at J, with 10 bases between. CDR3 DNA sequence: TGCAGTTTCGGACAGACCTACGAGCAGTACTTC. Encoded protein: CSFGQTYEQYF.

This clonotype was found a few times. The chain couples TRBV7-9 to TRBJ1-3; the D gene is possibly TRBD1 (6 bases). With 3 bases removed from V and 0 bases from J, the gap between germline ends came to 9 bases. Germline lookup yields CDR1 SEHNR and CDR2 FQNEAQ (reference sequence). The CDR3 contains 15 residues. CDR3 DNA: TGTGCCAGCAGCTTCGGACAGTACTCTGGAAACACCATATATTTT. As protein: CASSFGQYSGNTIYF.

This clonotype was detected a few times. This sequence joins TRBV5-4 and TRBJ1-2; 10 nucleotides match TRBD1. The CDR3 is 15 amino acids. The germline CDR1 and CDR2 sequences are SGHNT and YYREEE (reference sequence). The junction had 10 bases not matched to a gene; V was cut back by 3 bases and J by 8 bases. CDR3 residues: CASSSMTGGRGGYTF. CDR3 in DNA: TGTGCCAGCAGCTCTATGACAGGGGGCCGTGGGGGCTACACCTTC.

This clonotype was recorded a few times. The gene calls are TRBV20-1 and TRBJ2-7, with TRBD1 identical over 9 bases. CDR3 length equals 13 residues. V trimming: 6 bases; J trimming: 6 bases; junction bases outside the gene matches: 9. The germline V gene has CDR1 DFQATT and CDR2 SNEGSKA (reference sequence). The CDR3 spells CSATGTGYTEQYF. The CDR3 DNA is TGCAGTGCAACCGGGACAGGGTACACCGAGCAGTACTTC.

This clonotype showed up many times. This chain connects TRBV12-3 or TRBV12-4 to TRBJ2-5, with TRBD1 matching over 9 bases. This CDR3 is built from 16 residues. The ends lost 6 bases at V and 0 bases at J; junction bases unmatched: 8. Here the CDR3 reads CASSGRTGVDQETQYF. The CDR3 nucleotides read TGTGCCAGCAGCGGACGGACAGGGGTGGACCAAGAGACCCAGTACTTC.

In its sample, this clonotype was seen a few times. The rearrangement joins TRBV2 to TRBJ2-3; the D gene is possibly TRBD2 (6 bases). Trimming cost V 10 bases and J 0 bases, with 11 bases left between them. In germline, CDR1 is SNHLY, CDR2 FYNNEI. This CDR3 contains 13 residues. The CDR3 sequence: CANRAGSTDTQYF. For the CDR3, the DNA is TGTGCCAACCGAGCGGGTAGCACAGATACGCAGTATTTT.

This clonotype turned up a few times. At one end, the junction sequence differs from germline, possibly due to a read error. This chain connects TRBV7-7 to TRBJ2-2; 7 bases are shared with TRBD2. Germline values: CDR1 SSHAT, CDR2 FNYEAQ (reference sequence). The CDR3 is 15 residues long. CDR3 protein: CASSSTGRGTGELFF. The CDR3, as DNA: TGTGCTAGCAGCTCGACCGGGCGGGGGACCGGGGAGCTGTTTTTT.